This passage covers 15 T cell receptor beta chains from one sample sequenced in a study of blood T cell repertoires in COVID-19. Clones were read by immunoSEQ multiplex PCR, and TCRdb kept only the in-frame ones, dropping some. In the table there are 350,000 or so clones, more than 70% of which are singletons. The sample taken for sequencing was peripheral blood. The source is a woman in her sixties with COVID-19, enrolled during active disease.

This chain uses TRBV28 with TRBJ1-4; TRBD1 aligns across 8 bases. Germline CDR1 and CDR2: MDHEN and SYDVKM. The CDR3 is 17 amino acids. The junction had 20 bases not matched to a gene; V was cut back by 9 bases and J by 8 bases. The CDR3 sequence: CASTVQGARTIGEKLFF. The CDR3 DNA sequence: TGTGCCAGTACTGTCCAGGGGGCGAGGACCATCGGGGAAAAACTGTTTTTT.

J is TRBJ1-5 and V is TRBV15; 8 bases are a match to TRBD1. The CDR3 length is 19 residues. In germline, CDR1 is LNHNV, CDR2 YYDKDF (reference sequence). V gave up 0 bases and J gave up 1 base; unmatched junction bases: 11. The CDR3 DNA is TGTGCCACCAGCAGAGATTCGGCAGGGGGCTTTTTGAGCAATCAGCCCCAGCATTTT. Encoded protein: CATSRDSAGGFLSNQPQHF. Looking up the rest from reference TRBV15 and TRBJ1-5 gives the full variable domain: DAMVIQNPRYQVTQFGKPVTLSCSQTLNHNVMYWYQQKSSQAPKLLFHYYDKDFNNEADTPDNFQSRRPNTSFCFLDIRSPGLGDTAMYLCATSRDSAGGFLSNQPQHFGDGTRLSIL.

The chain has TRBV6-1 and TRBJ2-5, with unresolved D. The germline gives CDR1 MNHNS, CDR2 SASEGT. V was pared by 2 bases and J by 4 bases, with 2 bases between. The CDR3 totals 11 residues. The CDR3 region is CASSERETQYF. In nucleotides, the CDR3 is TGTGCCAGCAGTGAACGAGAGACCCAGTACTTC.

A single count supports this clone. This chain uses TRBV28 with TRBJ2-1; tentatively, D is TRBD1 (6 bases). This CDR3 spans 17 amino acids. The V and J ends lost 4 bases and 2 bases respectively, with 18 bases between them. Germline CDR1 and CDR2: MDHEN and SYDVKM. CDR3 DNA: TGTGCCAGCAGTTCCCTCGTTGGGGACATCCCCTACAATGAGCAGTTCTTC. Its protein is CASSSLVGDIPYNEQFF. The complete variable domain, with remaining parts taken from reference TRBV28 and TRBJ2-1, reads DVKVTQSSRYLVKRTGEKVFLECVQDMDHENMFWYRQDPGLGLRLIYFSYDVKMKEKGDIPEGYSVSREKKERFSLILESASTNQTSMYLCASSSLVGDIPYNEQFFGPGTRLTVL.

The V call is TRBV2, the J call TRBJ2-3; 15 bases fit TRBD2. This CDR3 region has 16 residues. Germline V gives CDR1 SNHLY, CDR2 FYNNEI. Trimming at V came to 6 bases and at J to 2 bases, leaving 3 bases not matched to a gene. The CDR3 DNA reads as TGTGCCAGCAGGCGGACTAGCGGGGGGGCCACAGATACGCAGTATTTT. Protein: CASRRTSGGATDTQYF.

V is TRBV5-6 and J is TRBJ2-7; 7 bases map to TRBD1. The ends lost 4 bases at V and 4 bases at J; junction bases unmatched: 8. The length of the CDR3 is 14 residues. Per the germline V gene, CDR1 is SGHDT and CDR2 is YYEEEE. The CDR3 protein is CASSSRDRLYEQYF. CDR3 nucleotides: TGTGCCAGCAGCAGTCGGGACAGACTTTACGAGCAGTACTTC.

This clone was found once. This chain links TRBV7-9 with TRBJ1-4; tentative D call: TRBD1 (6 bases). This CDR3 is 17 amino acids long. Deletions cut 5 bases from V and 4 bases from J, with 20 bases between. Germline V gene lookup returns CDR1 SEHNR and CDR2 FQNEAQ (reference sequence). CDR3 sequence: CASSRHDTGNLNEKLFF. In DNA, the CDR3 is TGTGCCAGCAGCCGACATGACACAGGGAACCTTAATGAAAAACTGTTTTTT.

V is TRBV30 and J is TRBJ1-2, with D hard to call. Trimming removed 2 bases from V and 4 bases from J, with 8 bases in between. Germline assignment: CDR1 GTSNPN and CDR2 SVGIG (reference sequence). This CDR3 comprises 12 residues. CDR3 residues: CAWSRTAYGYTF. The CDR3 DNA sequence: TGTGCCTGGAGTCGTACAGCCTATGGCTACACCTTC.

There are many counts of this clone. This rearrangement joins TRBV28 to TRBJ1-5; D possibly corresponds to TRBD1 (6 bases). V dropped 3 bases and J dropped 4 bases, with 19 bases sitting between them. Looked up from germline, CDR1 is MDHEN and CDR2 is SYDVKM. This CDR3 is 17 amino acids long. The CDR3, as DNA: TGTGCCAGCAGTTTTGGGGGCGGCAAGGTGGGGAATCAGCCCCAGCATTTT. Amino acids: CASSFGGGKVGNQPQHF.

The chain couples TRBV19 to TRBJ2-2, with D possibly TRBD2 on 5 matching bases. The ends were cut back, 1 base at V and 6 bases at J, with 12 bases in the middle. CDR1 and CDR2 from the germline V gene are LNHDA and SQIVND (reference sequence). The CDR3 is made up of 15 amino acids. CDR3 sequence: CASSIGSGVAGELFF. DNA for the CDR3: TGTGCCAGTAGTATAGGGTCCGGGGTTGCCGGGGAGCTGTTTTTT.

The chain links TRBV11-2 to TRBJ2-1; 9 bases fit TRBD2. The CDR3 consists of 15 residues. V was clipped by 1 base and J by 8 bases; unmatched bases: 6. The germline CDR1 and CDR2 sequences are SGHAT and FQNNGV. DNA for the CDR3: TGTGCCAGCAGCTTAGTGTTTAGCGGGGGCTATGAGCAGTTCTTC. This sequence encodes CASSLVFSGGYEQFF.

The chain combines TRBV27 with TRBJ2-7; the D gene is possibly TRBD2 (6 bases). The CDR3 loop spans 15 amino acids. Germline loops: CDR1 MNHEY, CDR2 SMNVEV (reference sequence). V lost 0 bases to trimming and J lost 0 bases, with 9 bases between them. The chain's CDR3 is CASSLSTRHSYEQYF. The CDR3 DNA is TGTGCCAGCAGTTTATCGACTAGGCACTCCTACGAGCAGTACTTC.

The gene calls are TRBV27 and TRBJ1-1; a possible D gene is TRBD1 (5 bases). The germline V gene has CDR1 MNHEY and CDR2 SMNVEV (reference sequence). Trimming removed 4 bases from V and 6 bases from J, with 18 bases in between. The CDR3 sequence is 15 residues long. In DNA, the CDR3 is TGTGCCAGCAGTTCCTACCCCGGCGGGGCCCCTGAAGCTTTCTTT. It codes for CASSSYPGGAPEAFF.

The V gene is TRBV18, the J gene TRBJ1-6; tentatively, D is TRBD1 (5 bases). CDR1 is KGHSH, CDR2 LQKENI, per germline. V was pared by 3 bases and J by 7 bases, with 13 bases between. This CDR3 has 15 residues. CDR3 loop: CASSPGPRGNSPLHF. The CDR3 nucleotides read TGTGCCAGCTCACCTGGCCCCCGGGGGAATTCACCCCTCCACTTT.

The rearrangement uses TRBV6-6 and TRBJ1-4, with D unclear. Germline V gene data show CDR1 as MNHNY and CDR2 as SVGAGI (reference sequence). CDR3 length: 15 amino acids. The V and J ends lost 8 bases and 0 bases respectively, with 13 bases between them. The DNA of the CDR3 is TGTGCCAGCTACTTACGGGGTTCAACTAATGAAAAACTGTTTTTT. Amino acids: CASYLRGSTNEKLFF.